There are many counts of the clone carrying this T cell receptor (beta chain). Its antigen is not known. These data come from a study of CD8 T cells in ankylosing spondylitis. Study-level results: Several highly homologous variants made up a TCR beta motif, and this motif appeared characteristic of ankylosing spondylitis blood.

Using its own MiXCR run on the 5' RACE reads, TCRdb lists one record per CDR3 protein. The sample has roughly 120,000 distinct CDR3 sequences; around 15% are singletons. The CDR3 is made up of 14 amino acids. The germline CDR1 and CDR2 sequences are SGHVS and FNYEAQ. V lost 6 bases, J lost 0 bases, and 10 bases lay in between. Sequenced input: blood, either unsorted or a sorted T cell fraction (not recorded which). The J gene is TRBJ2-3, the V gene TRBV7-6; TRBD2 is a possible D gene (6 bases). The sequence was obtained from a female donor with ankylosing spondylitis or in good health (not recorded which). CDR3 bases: TGTGCCAGCAGTCCCAGCGGGAGCACAGATACGCAGTATTTT. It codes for CASSPSGSTDTQYF.